This T cell receptor (beta chain) came from a study of tumor and adjacent non-tumor tissue in lung cancer. Three rounds of nested PCR, following a modified ARM-PCR protocol, produced the TCRbeta library. TCRdb fed the multiplex PCR reads into MiXCR, producing one record per CDR3 protein. This sample has approximately 110,000 distinct CDR3 sequences; roughly 75% occur once, and the top ten carry roughly 35%. The CDR3 extends over 15 amino acids. The germline V gene encodes CDR1 SGHNT and CDR2 YENEEA. Trimming cost V 4 bases and J 7 bases; bases outside gene matches: 8. No cell sorting was done before RNA was extracted from the tissue.

This chain uses TRBV11-3 with TRBJ2-7; 12 positions match TRBD1. This TCR derives from a woman aged 55 to 70 with non-small cell lung cancer. Sequencing was performed on lung tumor tissue. The chain's CDR3 is CASSYQGQGAGEQYF. DNA of the CDR3: TGTGCCAGCAGCTACCAGGGACAGGGGGCTGGGGAGCAGTACTTC.